This TCR beta chain was retrieved from a study of follicular helper T cells after annual influenza vaccination. Only in-frame clones appear in the TCRdb table, and some are missing; sequencing was by immunoSEQ multiplex PCR. The table includes some 10,000 clones, 80% to 85% detected once. The germline gives CDR1 WNHNN, CDR2 SYGVQD (reference sequence). This CDR3 is 17 amino acids long. The ends lost 6 bases at V and 7 bases at J; junction bases unmatched: 15. Time point defined: 2015-2016 season, 7 days after influenza vaccination. Before and after seasonal inactivated influenza vaccination, adults gave blood for sorting CD4 subsets for sequencing.

The clonotype was recovered from an adult who received the influenza vaccine. The rearrangement uses TRBV10-1 and TRBJ1-4, with TRBD1 identical over 9 bases. The starting material was CXCR5+ CD38- circulating T follicular helper cells from blood, obtained 7 days after influenza vaccination. Subset of the sample: circulating Tfh, non-naive CD4+CXCR5+PD-1+ (ICOS+CD38+ or ICOS-CD38-). The CDR3 DNA sequence: TGCGCCAGCAGGGGGGGACAGGGCCAAGGTATAATTGAAAAACTGTTTTTT. Its translation is CASRGGQGQGIIEKLFF.